Only a few counts were recorded for the clone carrying this TCR beta chain. Its matching antigen is unknown. The sample belongs to a study of lymphopenia after photon versus proton radiotherapy. Study-wide findings and caveats: Oligoclonal CD8+ Temra expansion after nadir drove photon patients' diversity drop. Relative stability marked proton patients; photon patients lost diversity and naive cells.

The method was immunoSEQ multiplex PCR; TCRdb's version includes in-frame clones alone and lacks a portion of them. The table lists 77,000 or so clones, 65% to 85% of them singletons. There are 16 residues in the CDR3. The V segment lost 4 bases and the J segment 1 base; nucleotides outside the gene matches: 8. From germline, CDR1 is LNHNV and CDR2 YYDKDF (reference sequence). The chain employs TRBV15 and TRBJ2-3; TRBD2 matches 7 bases. The sequenced sample was peripheral blood, obtained from a patient treated with proton-based radiotherapy. The TCR was taken from a man aged 60 to 75 with pancreatic cancer. In DNA, the CDR3 is TGTGCCACCAGCACCGGACTAGAAGGTGGCACAGATACGCAGTATTTT. Translated: CATSTGLEGGTDTQYF. Full variable domain (remainder filled in from reference TRBV15 and TRBJ2-3): DAMVIQNPRYQVTQFGKPVTLSCSQTLNHNVMYWYQQKSSQAPKLLFHYYDKDFNNEADTPDNFQSRRPNTSFCFLDIRSPGLGDTAMYLCATSTGLEGGTDTQYFGPGTRLTVL.